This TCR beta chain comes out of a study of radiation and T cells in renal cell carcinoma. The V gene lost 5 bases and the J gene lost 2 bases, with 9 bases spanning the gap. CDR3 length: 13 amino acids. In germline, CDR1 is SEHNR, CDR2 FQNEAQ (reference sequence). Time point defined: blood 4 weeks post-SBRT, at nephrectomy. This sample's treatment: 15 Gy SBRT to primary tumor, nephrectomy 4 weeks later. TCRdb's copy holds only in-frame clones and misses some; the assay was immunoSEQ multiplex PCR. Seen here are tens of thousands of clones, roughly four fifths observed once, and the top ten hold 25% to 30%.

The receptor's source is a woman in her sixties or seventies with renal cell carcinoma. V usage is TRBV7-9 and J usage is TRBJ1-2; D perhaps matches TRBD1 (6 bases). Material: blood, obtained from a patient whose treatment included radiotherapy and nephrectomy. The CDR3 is CASSNTGNYGYTF. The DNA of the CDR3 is TGTGCCAGCAGCAATACAGGGAACTATGGCTACACCTTC.